Presented here are 22 T cell receptor beta chains from one specimen sequenced in a study of T cell clonotyping in hematopoietic cell transplantation. The method was immunoSEQ multiplex PCR; TCRdb's version includes in-frame clones alone and lacks a portion of them. Of roughly 30,000 clones in the sample, roughly 84% are singletons; the top ten hold less than 2%. Time point: recipient sample about 28 days before transplant, after cytoreduction. This specimen was peripheral blood mononuclear cells, taken before stem cell transplant. Receptor source: a man in his forties with acute myeloid leukemia. Some clones in this sample may be carry-over from other donors' samples.

This chain uses TRBV6-5 with TRBJ2-3; 7 bases fit TRBD2. The CDR3 loop spans 14 amino acids. The germline CDR1 and CDR2 sequences are MNHEY and SVGAGI. The V and J ends lost 4 bases and 5 bases, in that order; junction bases with no gene match: 6. The chain's CDR3 is CASSLPGGGDTQYF. The CDR3 region has the DNA TGTGCCAGCAGTTTACCGGGGGGTGGAGATACGCAGTATTTT.

The rearrangement joins TRBV5-1 to TRBJ1-1; D remains unclear. CDR1 is SGHRS and CDR2 is YFSETQ in the germline V gene. This CDR3 comprises 17 residues. V was clipped by 0 bases and J by 0 bases, with 15 bases between them. The CDR3 nucleotides read TGCGCCAGCAGCTTGGGGCGGAGCCCAGTGTTGAACACTGAAGCTTTCTTT. It is translated as CASSLGRSPVLNTEAFF.

The chain links TRBV10-3 to TRBJ2-2; 15 bases fit TRBD2. The CDR3 runs to 15 residues. Germline V lookup: CDR1 ENHRY, CDR2 SYGVKD. V dropped 10 bases and J dropped 7; count of bases not matched to a gene: 7. The CDR3 protein is CATHGLAGGDGELFF. The CDR3 nucleotides are TGTGCCACCCACGGACTAGCGGGAGGGGACGGGGAGCTGTTTTTT.

The V gene is TRBV10-3, the J gene TRBJ1-2; 10 positions agree with TRBD1. Per the germline V gene, CDR1 is ENHRY and CDR2 is SYGVKD. The length of the CDR3 is 14 residues. The chain's CDR3 is CASTGTGENYGYTF. The CDR3 DNA follows: TGTGCATCAACCGGGACAGGGGAGAACTATGGCTACACCTTC.

The J gene is TRBJ2-5, the V gene TRBV7-9, with a possible D match to TRBD2 (6 bases). This CDR3 comprises 15 residues. Trimming stripped 7 bases from V and 0 bases from J, with 15 bases between. Looked up from germline, CDR1 is SEHNR and CDR2 is FQNEAQ (reference sequence). This chain's CDR3 is CASTEDGGYQETQYF. The CDR3 coding sequence is TGTGCCAGCACCGAGGACGGAGGGTACCAAGAGACCCAGTACTTC.

J is TRBJ2-3 and V is TRBV5-4, with TRBD2 as a possible D gene (6 bases). Per the germline V gene, CDR1 is SGHNT and CDR2 is YYREEE (reference sequence). This CDR3 has 14 residues. V lost 0 bases and J 5 bases, leaving 10 bases between the germline ends. The CDR3 here is CASSLDQGGDTQYF. CDR3 nucleotides: TGTGCCAGCAGCTTGGACCAGGGAGGAGATACGCAGTATTTT.

The V gene is TRBV9, the J gene TRBJ2-1; TRBD2 agrees at 9 bases. The CDR3 extends over 16 amino acids. Trimming at V came to 3 bases and at J to 2 bases, leaving 6 bases not matched to a gene. CDR1 is SGDLS, CDR2 YYNGEE, per germline. The chain's CDR3 is CASSASSGGPYNEQFF. DNA of the CDR3: TGTGCCAGCAGCGCAAGTAGCGGGGGACCCTACAATGAGCAGTTCTTC.

CDR3 in amino acids: CASSHLYPGNTIYF. The CDR3 DNA reads as TGTGCCAGCAGCCACCTATATCCTGGAAACACCATATATTTT. The chain joins TRBV6-1 to TRBJ1-3; D gene uncertain. Germline V gene data show CDR1 as MNHNS and CDR2 as SASEGT. Trimming removed 6 bases from V and 2 bases from J, with 11 bases in between. CDR3 size: 14 residues.

The genes are TRBV2 and TRBJ2-5; 9 bases are shared with TRBD1. V lost 8 bases, J lost 2 bases, and 9 bases stayed unmatched. The CDR3 sequence is 15 residues long. Germline V gene sequence: CDR1 SNHLY, CDR2 FYNNEI. The CDR3 region is CASLGGTGLQETQYF. In DNA, the CDR3 is TGTGCCAGCTTAGGGGGGACAGGGCTTCAAGAGACCCAGTACTTC.

The genes are TRBV6-6 and TRBJ2-7, with no clear D. This CDR3 spans 12 amino acids. Trimming left V 4 bases short and J 2 bases short, with 6 bases between. Germline CDR1 reads MNHNY; CDR2 reads SVGAGI (reference sequence). The CDR3 is CASSSSPYEQYF. In DNA form, the CDR3 reads TGTGCCAGCAGTTCTTCCCCCTACGAGCAGTACTTC.

This chain connects TRBV6-5 to TRBJ2-3, with TRBD2 matching 9 bases. The V and J ends lost 5 bases and 0 bases, in that order; junction bases with no gene match: 3. Per the germline V gene, CDR1 is MNHEY and CDR2 is SVGAGI. The CDR3 totals 15 residues. CDR3 bases: TGTGCCAGCAGTATTAGCGGGGGTAGCACAGATACGCAGTATTTT. Its translation is CASSISGGSTDTQYF.

This clone was observed a handful of times. The gene calls are TRBV27 and TRBJ1-1, with 7 bases fitting TRBD1. Per germline, CDR1 MNHEY and CDR2 SMNVEV (reference sequence). CDR3 length: 14 amino acids. V lost 4 bases to trimming and J lost 2 bases; unmatched junction nucleotides: 4. The CDR3 sequence is CASSSQGGNTEAFF. CDR3 nucleotides: TGTGCCAGCAGTTCCCAGGGGGGCAACACTGAAGCTTTCTTT.

V and J are TRBV7-2 and TRBJ2-7; D is uncertain. The CDR3 totals 13 residues. CDR1 is SGHTA and CDR2 is FQGNSA in the germline V gene. The V end was cut by 1 base, the J end by 3 bases, with 7 bases between. CDR3 in DNA: TGTGCCAGCAGCTTAGTGCCAAGCTACGAGCAGTACTTC. This encodes CASSLVPSYEQYF. Filled out from reference TRBV7-2 and TRBJ2-7, the complete variable domain reads GAGVSQSPSNKVTEKGKDVELRCDPISGHTALYWYRQSLGQGLEFLIYFQGNSAPDKSGLPSDRFSAERTGGSVSTLTIQRTQQEDSAVYLCASSLVPSYEQYFGPGTRLTVT.

The chain joins TRBV7-2 to TRBJ2-5; tentative D call: TRBD2 (6 bases). The CDR3 has 16 amino acids. Germline loops: CDR1 SGHTA, CDR2 FQGNSA. V was clipped by 4 bases and J by 0 bases, with 15 bases between them. CDR3 sequence reads: CASSSVAGLHQETQYF. CDR3 DNA: TGTGCCAGCAGCTCCGTTGCCGGACTACACCAAGAGACCCAGTACTTC.

This clone was picked up a small number of times. The chain is built from TRBV7-9 and TRBJ1-6, with D perhaps matching TRBD1 (5 bases). The CDR3 is made up of 12 amino acids. Between the trimmed V and J ends, which lost 5 bases and 6 bases, there was a span of 5 bases. CDR1 is SEHNR and CDR2 is FQNEAQ in the germline V gene (reference sequence). This chain's CDR3 is CASSGGNSPLHF. The CDR3 DNA reads as TGTGCCAGCAGCGGGGGTAATTCACCCCTCCACTTT.

The CDR3 here is CASSRTGDFWQPQHF. The DNA of the CDR3 is TGTGCCAGCAGTAGAACCGGGGACTTTTGGCAGCCCCAGCATTTT. The chain uses TRBV6-4 and TRBJ1-5, with a tentative D call TRBD1 (5 bases). The CDR3 is 15 amino acids. The germline gives CDR1 MRHNA, CDR2 SNTAGT. V shed 5 bases and J shed 7 bases, with 18 bases lying between them.

This clone was observed a handful of times. The chain links TRBV7-9 to TRBJ2-7; D remains unclear. Germline V CDR1 and CDR2: SEHNR, FQNEAQ (reference sequence). Trimming pared 0 bases from V and 6 bases from J, leaving 12 bases between. The CDR3 contains 14 residues. This CDR3 reads CASSLAPQFGEQYF. The DNA for the CDR3 is TGTGCCAGCAGCTTAGCCCCACAATTCGGCGAGCAGTACTTC. The entire variable domain, with the rest obtained from reference TRBV7-9 and TRBJ2-7, is as follows: DTGVSQNPRHKITKRGQNVTFRCDPISEHNRLYWYRQTLGQGPEFLTYFQNEAQLEKSRLLSDRFSAERPKGSFSTLEIQRTEQGDSAMYLCASSLAPQFGEQYFGPGTRLTVT.

The chain employs TRBV29-1 and TRBJ2-4; TRBD1 is a possible D gene (6 bases). The CDR3 totals 13 residues. Deletions cut 7 bases from V and 1 base from J, with 11 bases between. Germline values: CDR1 SQVTM, CDR2 ANQGSEA. CDR3 region: CSGKQGAKNIQYF. In DNA form, the CDR3 reads TGCAGCGGGAAACAGGGCGCCAAAAACATTCAGTACTTC.

This clone was seen just once. The chain is built from TRBV30 and TRBJ2-1, with D unclear. The CDR3 totals 11 residues. Trimming shortened V by 1 base and J by 8 bases, and 6 bases separated the two germline ends. Looked up from germline, CDR1 is GTSNPN and CDR2 is SVGIG (reference sequence). The DNA of the CDR3 is TGTGCCTGGAGTGGGATCTATGAGCAGTTCTTC. It specifies CAWSGIYEQFF.

The chain uses TRBV7-9 and TRBJ2-7; a possible D gene is TRBD2 (6 bases). Germline V lookup: CDR1 SEHNR, CDR2 FQNEAQ (reference sequence). V was trimmed by 5 bases and J by 3 bases, leaving 14 bases between them. The CDR3 runs to 14 residues. CDR3 protein: CASSLSGTSYEQYF. Here the CDR3 DNA reads TGTGCCAGCAGCCTTAGCGGAACTAGCTACGAGCAGTACTTC.

The rearrangement links TRBV5-1 to TRBJ2-1; 7 bases agree with TRBD1. There are 17 residues in the CDR3. Germline CDR1 and CDR2: SGHRS and YFSETQ. V shed 4 bases, J shed 3 bases, and the junction held 13 bases outside the gene matches. CDR3 in amino acids: CASSPAPGTANYNEQFF. The CDR3 DNA reads as TGCGCCAGCAGCCCTGCCCCCGGGACAGCGAACTACAATGAGCAGTTCTTC.

The sample holds a few counts of this clone. The CDR3 DNA reads as TGTGCCAGCAGCTTACAGGGGGCGAGCAATCAGCCCCAGCATTTT. Encoded protein: CASSLQGASNQPQHF. The rearrangement uses TRBV9 and TRBJ1-5; 9 positions agree with TRBD1. The V gene end was trimmed by 4 bases and the J gene end by 1 base; junction bases not matched to a gene: 3. Germline V lookup: CDR1 SGDLS, CDR2 YYNGEE. This CDR3 has 15 amino acids.